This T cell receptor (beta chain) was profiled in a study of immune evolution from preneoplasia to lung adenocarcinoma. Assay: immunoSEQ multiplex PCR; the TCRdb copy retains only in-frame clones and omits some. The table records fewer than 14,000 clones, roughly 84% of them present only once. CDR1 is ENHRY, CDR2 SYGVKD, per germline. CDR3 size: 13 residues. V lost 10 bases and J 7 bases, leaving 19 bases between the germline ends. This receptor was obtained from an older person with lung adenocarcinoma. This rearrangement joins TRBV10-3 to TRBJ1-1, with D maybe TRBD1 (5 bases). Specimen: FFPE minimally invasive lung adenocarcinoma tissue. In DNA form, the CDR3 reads TGTGCCACCCAGGGTCACGGTGGGGGTGAAGCTTTCTTT. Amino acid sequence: CATQGHGGGEAFF.